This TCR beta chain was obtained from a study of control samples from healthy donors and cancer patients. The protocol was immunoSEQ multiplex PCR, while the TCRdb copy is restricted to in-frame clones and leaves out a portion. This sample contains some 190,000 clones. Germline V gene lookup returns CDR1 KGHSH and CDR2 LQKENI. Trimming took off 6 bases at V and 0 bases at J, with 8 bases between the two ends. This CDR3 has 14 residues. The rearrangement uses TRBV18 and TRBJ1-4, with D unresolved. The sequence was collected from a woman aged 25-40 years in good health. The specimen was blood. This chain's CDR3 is CASSLRTTNEKLFF. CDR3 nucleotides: TGTGCCAGCTCCCTCAGGACAACTAATGAAAAACTGTTTTTT.